The 28 T cell receptor beta chains below all came from one sample that was sequenced in a study of blood T cells in healthy people across ages (dated by TCRdb to the mid-2010s). The library was built by means of 5' RACE. Sequenced using an Illumina HiSeq 2500. A second 7 to 11 cycle PCR used a sample-barcoded 5' primer and a J-beta primer mix. Starting from the raw public reads, TCRdb applied fastp trimming at Q25, assembled clones with MiXCR and retained in-frame beta chains. Each entry is one CDR3 protein sequence, shown with its most common DNA and genes. The table for this sample lists about 900,000 distinct CDR3 sequences; around two thirds of them were counted only once. 28% of the sample is in the top ten clones. The sequenced sample was blood. Receptor source: a man aged 25 to 40 in good health.

J is TRBJ2-3 and V is TRBV24-1; 11 nucleotides line up with TRBD1. The CDR3 is 16 residues long. V gave up 10 bases and J gave up 5 bases; unmatched junction bases: 13. Per germline, CDR1 KGHDR and CDR2 SFDVKD. The CDR3 DNA follows: TGTGCCACTGGGGTAACCGGGACAGGGGGGGGAGATACGCAGTATTTT. Its protein product is CATGVTGTGGGDTQYF.

The chain is built from TRBV18 and TRBJ2-5; a possible D gene is TRBD2 (7 bases). CDR1 and CDR2 (germline): KGHSH, LQKENI. Trimming pared 0 bases from V and 4 bases from J, leaving 12 bases between. The CDR3 contains 15 residues. The CDR3 loop is CASSPPIGGRETQYF. The CDR3 DNA follows: TGTGCCAGCTCACCACCGATCGGGGGGCGAGAGACCCAGTACTTC. Drawing the rest from reference TRBV18 and TRBJ2-5, the complete variable domain is NAGVMQNPRHLVRRRGQEARLRCSPMKGHSHVYWYRQLPEEGLKFMVYLQKENIIDESGMPKERFSAEFPKEGPSILRIQQVVRGDSAAYFCASSPPIGGRETQYFGPGTRLLVL.

V is TRBV7-9 and J is TRBJ2-5; 7 bases map to TRBD1. CDR1 SEHNR and CDR2 FQNEAQ come from the germline V gene (reference sequence). V lost 4 bases, J lost 11 bases, and 16 bases stayed unmatched. The length of the CDR3 is 15 residues. The CDR3 protein is CASSSLRQGENEQYF. The CDR3 DNA reads TGTGCCAGCAGCTCCCTCCGACAGGGAGAAAATGAGCAGTACTTC.

This clonotype came up once. The V gene is TRBV7-9, the J gene TRBJ2-6, with no clear D. V lost 5 bases and J 0 bases, leaving 17 bases between the germline ends. CDR1 and CDR2 (germline): SEHNR, FQNEAQ (reference sequence). The CDR3 runs 18 residues. Here the CDR3 DNA reads TGTGCCAGCAGCAAAAGGGCAGGTCCCCGCTCTGGGGCCAACGTCCTGACTTTC. Translated: CASSKRAGPRSGANVLTF.

V is TRBV6-5 and J is TRBJ2-1; 12 bases line up with TRBD1. V trimming: 0 bases; J trimming: 7 bases; junction bases outside the gene matches: 7. The CDR3 consists of 17 residues. The germline gives CDR1 MNHEY, CDR2 SVGAGI. DNA of the CDR3: TGTGCCAGCAGTTACTCGAAGGGACAGGGGGCAAGGAATGAGCAGTTCTTC. Encoded protein: CASSYSKGQGARNEQFF.

In this sample, this clonotype turned up a few times. This chain uses TRBV12-3 or TRBV12-4 with TRBJ2-6; TRBD1 matches 7 bases. V trimming: 4 bases; J trimming: 0 bases; junction bases outside the gene matches: 3. This CDR3 is built from 16 residues. In DNA form, the CDR3 reads TGTGCCAGCAGTTCCGGGACAGCCTCTGGGGCCAACGTCCTGACTTTC. Translating it yields CASSSGTASGANVLTF.

This clonotype has a count of ten or more. This rearrangement joins TRBV13 to TRBJ2-7; no reliable D call. Germline CDR1 reads PRHDT; CDR2 reads FYEKMQ (reference sequence). V gave up 0 bases and J gave up 2 bases, with 5 bases separating them. The CDR3 length is 13 residues. CDR3 amino acids: CASSLGATYEQYF. In nucleotides, the CDR3 is TGTGCCAGCAGCTTAGGGGCCACCTACGAGCAGTACTTC. The complete variable domain, with remaining parts taken from reference TRBV13 and TRBJ2-7, reads AAGVIQSPRHLIKEKRETATLKCYPIPRHDTVYWYQQGPGQDPQFLISFYEKMQSDKGSIPDRFSAQQFSDYHSELNMSSLELGDSALYFCASSLGATYEQYFGPGTRLTVT.

In its sample, this clonotype was seen a few times. The chain recombines TRBV20-1 with TRBJ2-1, with D unresolved. V was cut by 5 bases and J by 7 bases, with 21 bases left in between. The germline V gene has CDR1 DFQATT and CDR2 SNEGSKA (reference sequence). There are 15 residues in the CDR3. This chain's CDR3 is CSAAPTLPNANEQFF. CDR3 DNA sequence: TGCAGTGCTGCCCCGACGTTGCCCAACGCGAATGAGCAGTTCTTC.

This clonotype showed up just once. The chain employs TRBV19 and TRBJ2-3, with D possibly TRBD2 on 5 matching bases. Germline V gene sequence: CDR1 LNHDA, CDR2 SQIVND (reference sequence). The CDR3 has 14 amino acids. V was cut by 9 bases and J by 0 bases, with 13 bases left in between. CDR3 sequence reads: CASQMASSTDTQYF. CDR3 coding DNA: TGTGCCAGCCAAATGGCTAGCAGCACAGATACGCAGTATTTT.

The chain couples TRBV20-1 to TRBJ1-4, with D possibly being TRBD1 (5 bases). Germline CDR1 DFQATT, CDR2 SNEGSKA (reference sequence). The ends were cut back, 6 bases at V and 5 bases at J, with 13 bases in the middle. The CDR3 sequence is 13 residues long. DNA for the CDR3: TGCAGTGCGACGGGACGGGAGAATGAAAAACTGTTTTTT. Protein: CSATGRENEKLFF.

A few counts support this clonotype. This chain uses TRBV7-2 with TRBJ2-3, with D unclear. V was cut by 5 bases and J by 5 bases, with 8 bases left in between. This CDR3 has 12 residues. From germline, CDR1 is SGHTA and CDR2 FQGNSA. The CDR3 coding sequence is TGTGCCAGCAGCATACTCGGAGATACGCAGTATTTT. It codes for CASSILGDTQYF.

V is TRBV12-3 or TRBV12-4 and J is TRBJ2-1; TRBD1 agrees at 8 bases. The V segment lost 7 bases and the J segment 3 bases; nucleotides outside the gene matches: 5. CDR3 length: 14 amino acids. The chain's CDR3 is CASNRQGRYNEQFF. The CDR3 DNA sequence: TGTGCCAGCAATCGACAGGGGCGCTACAATGAGCAGTTCTTC.

This chain connects TRBV20-1 to TRBJ2-5; a weak D match, TRBD2 (7 bases). This CDR3 spans 14 amino acids. The germline CDR1 and CDR2 sequences are DFQATT and SNEGSKA (reference sequence). V lost 4 bases and J 5 bases, leaving 17 bases between the germline ends. The CDR3 DNA reads as TGCAGTGCTACATTCGGGGGGCCGAGGGAGACCCAGTACTTC. Translation gives CSATFGGPRETQYF.

The chain is built from TRBV15 and TRBJ2-3; 7 bases are a match to TRBD2. The ends lost 3 bases at V and 2 bases at J; junction bases unmatched: 8. The germline V gene encodes CDR1 LNHNV and CDR2 YYDKDF (reference sequence). CDR3 length equals 16 residues. CDR3 region: CATSSPGGINTDTQYF. In DNA, the CDR3 is TGTGCCACCAGCAGCCCCGGGGGGATAAACACAGATACGCAGTATTTT.

In its sample, this clonotype was seen a few times. V is TRBV4-2 and J is TRBJ2-7, with D perhaps matching TRBD1 (5 bases). The CDR3 extends over 15 amino acids. The V end was cut by 2 bases, the J end by 2 bases, with 13 bases between. The germline V gene has CDR1 LGHNA and CDR2 YNFKEQ. CDR3 residues: CASSQFTPGTYEQYF. The CDR3 DNA reads TGTGCCAGCAGCCAATTTACCCCAGGGACCTACGAGCAGTACTTC.

This clonotype has a handful of counts. The J gene is TRBJ1-2, the V gene TRBV29-1, with unresolved D. The CDR3 covers 15 residues. Trimming took off 1 base at V and 8 bases at J, with 20 bases between the two ends. Germline loops: CDR1 SQVTM, CDR2 ANQGSEA. CDR3 coding DNA: TGCAGCGTTGAAGTGAGAGACCCCAGCCTGGCGGGCTACACCTTC. It codes for CSVEVRDPSLAGYTF.

The rearrangement links TRBV7-2 to TRBJ2-5, with D perhaps TRBD1 (5 bases). V lost 5 bases and J lost 6, with 13 bases in between. CDR3 length: 13 residues. Germline CDR1 reads SGHTA; CDR2 reads FQGNSA. CDR3 in amino acids: CASSPTGQKTQYF. The CDR3 DNA follows: TGTGCCAGCAGCCCTACCGGACAAAAGACCCAGTACTTC. Together with reference TRBV7-2 and TRBJ2-5, the CDR3 gives the full variable domain: GAGVSQSPSNKVTEKGKDVELRCDPISGHTALYWYRQSLGQGLEFLIYFQGNSAPDKSGLPSDRFSAERTGGSVSTLTIQRTQQEDSAVYLCASSPTGQKTQYFGPGTRLLVL.

This chain uses TRBV6-5 with TRBJ2-1; 8 nucleotides line up with TRBD1. With the DNA end fitting TRBJ2-7 better, the J assignment may be wrong. Germline V gene lookup returns CDR1 MNHEY and CDR2 SVGAGI. This CDR3 spans 15 amino acids. The CDR3 loop is CVSRLGQGTNNEQYF. The CDR3 DNA reads as TGTGTCTCAAGGCTCGGACAGGGTACCAACAATGAGCAGTACTTC.

This chain links TRBV20-1 with TRBJ2-7; maybe TRBD2 (6 bases). CDR1 and CDR2 (germline): DFQATT, SNEGSKA (reference sequence). This CDR3 is built from 14 residues. Between the trimmed V and J ends, which lost 1 base and 3 bases, there was a span of 13 bases. Here the CDR3 DNA reads TGCAGTGCTAGAGTTGCGGGGACCTACTACGAGCAGTACTTC. Protein: CSARVAGTYYEQYF.

The chain uses TRBV6-6 and TRBJ1-6, with a weak D call TRBD1 (5 bases). The CDR3 extends over 17 amino acids. Germline CDR1 reads MNHNY; CDR2 reads SVGAGI (reference sequence). V was shortened by 8 bases and J by 7 bases, with 24 bases between the two germline ends. This chain's CDR3 is CASELTDSLSYNSPLHF. The DNA for the CDR3 is TGTGCCAGCGAATTAACAGACAGCCTGTCTTACAATTCACCCCTCCACTTT.

V is TRBV7-2 and J is TRBJ2-5; weak D call: TRBD1 (5 bases). Trimming pared 0 bases from V and 11 bases from J, leaving 16 bases between. Germline lookup yields CDR1 SGHTA and CDR2 FQGNSA. The CDR3 has 14 residues. The CDR3: CASSLASTQVEQYF. CDR3 in DNA: TGTGCCAGCAGCTTAGCGTCCACACAGGTTGAGCAGTACTTC. Using reference TRBV7-2 and TRBJ2-5 for the parts outside the CDR3, the full variable domain is GAGVSQSPSNKVTEKGKDVELRCDPISGHTALYWYRQSLGQGLEFLIYFQGNSAPDKSGLPSDRFSAERTGGSVSTLTIQRTQQEDSAVYLCASSLASTQVEQYFGPGTRLLVL.

The chain carries TRBV7-2 and TRBJ1-6; D is unclear. Germline CDR1 SGHTA, CDR2 FQGNSA. The CDR3 sequence is 17 residues long. V was cut by 1 base and J by 7 bases, with 17 bases left in between. The CDR3 DNA reads TGTGCCAGCAGCTTAGATAAAGGGCGGTGGAGAAATTCACCCCTCCACTTT. Amino acids: CASSLDKGRWRNSPLHF. Based on the CDR3 plus reference TRBV7-2 and TRBJ1-6, the full variable domain is GAGVSQSPSNKVTEKGKDVELRCDPISGHTALYWYRQSLGQGLEFLIYFQGNSAPDKSGLPSDRFSAERTGGSVSTLTIQRTQQEDSAVYLCASSLDKGRWRNSPLHFGNGTRLTVT.

V and J are TRBV9 and TRBJ2-1; 10 bases agree with TRBD1. V dropped 6 bases and J dropped 9; count of bases not matched to a gene: 3. This CDR3 has 12 residues. Germline CDR1 is SGDLS and CDR2 is YYNGEE. CDR3: CASKGQGIEQFF. Written as DNA, the CDR3 is TGTGCCAGCAAGGGACAGGGGATTGAGCAGTTCTTC.

A few counts support this clonotype. V gene TRBV7-8 combines with J gene TRBJ2-5; perhaps TRBD1 as D (6 bases). This CDR3 is built from 15 residues. The V and J ends lost 5 bases and 2 bases respectively, with 15 bases between them. From germline, CDR1 is SGHVS and CDR2 FQNEAQ. CDR3 DNA sequence: TGTGCCAGCAGCACCCGTTTAGGACAGCAAGAGACCCAGTACTTC. It yields the protein CASSTRLGQQETQYF.

A few counts support this clonotype. V usage is TRBV6-5 and J usage is TRBJ2-3; 8 bases are a match to TRBD2. CDR1 MNHEY and CDR2 SVGAGI come from the germline V gene. This CDR3 comprises 14 residues. V trimming: 5 bases; J trimming: 3 bases; junction bases outside the gene matches: 4. This chain's CDR3 is CASSTSGGTDTQYF. Here the CDR3 DNA reads TGTGCCAGCAGTACGAGCGGGGGTACAGATACGCAGTATTTT.

The chain links TRBV29-1 to TRBJ1-1; no definite D call. The CDR3 has 12 residues. Germline V gene data show CDR1 as SQVTM and CDR2 as ANQGSEA. V dropped 8 bases and J dropped 4 bases, with 14 bases sitting between them. The CDR3 region has the DNA TGCAGCCTTGGTGGGAAGGGCACTGAAGCTTTCTTT. Translating it yields CSLGGKGTEAFF.

The V gene is TRBV4-3, the J gene TRBJ2-1, with D tentatively TRBD1 (5 bases). This CDR3 contains 15 residues. Germline values: CDR1 LGHNA, CDR2 YSLEER. The V end was cut by 0 bases, the J end by 3 bases, with 9 bases between. DNA of the CDR3: TGCGCCAGCAGCCAAGATCGTGGACACTACAATGAGCAGTTCTTC. This sequence encodes CASSQDRGHYNEQFF.

The chain joins TRBV28 to TRBJ2-4; tentative D call: TRBD1 (5 bases). Gene TRBJ2-7 matches the end of the DNA better, so the J call may be wrong. Germline loops: CDR1 MDHEN, CDR2 SYDVKM. This CDR3 contains 12 residues. The CDR3 bases are TGTGCCAGCAGTATCAGGGTATACGAGCAGTACTTC. This translates into CASSIRVYEQYF.